The clone carrying this T cell receptor (beta chain) occurred once. These data originate in a study of blood T cell repertoires in COVID-19. Using immunoSEQ multiplex PCR, the repertoire was profiled, and TCRdb retains in-frame clones only, with some absent. The sample holds approximately 350,000 clones, roughly 84% seen once. The age range of participants was about 18 to 89 years, with residence in about two dozen US areas. Categorization into cohorts depended on clinical history that participants reported. CDR3 size: 16 residues. Trimming cost V 2 bases and J 0 bases; bases outside gene matches: 4. Germline loops: CDR1 SGHKS, CDR2 YYEKEE (reference sequence).

The chain uses TRBV5-5 and TRBJ1-1; TRBD1 aligns across 10 bases. The clonotype was recovered from a young woman who had recovered from COVID-19. Sequencing was performed on PBMCs or T cells enriched from blood (not recorded which). CDR3 nucleotide sequence: TGTGCCAGCAGCTTAACCGGGACAGGGGTGAACACTGAAGCTTTCTTT. This translates into CASSLTGTGVNTEAFF.